Given below is one T cell receptor beta chain in context. This record belongs to a study of T cell responses to AZD1222 COVID-19 vaccine. This table comes from immunoSEQ multiplex PCR, and its TCRdb copy is limited to in-frame clones, with some not included. Counted here are around 120,000 clones, 70% to 90% occurring once; the ten biggest clones make up under 4.5%. The CDR3 is 13 residues long. V lost 4 bases to trimming and J lost 6 bases; unmatched junction nucleotides: 3. The germline gives CDR1 SGHRS, CDR2 YFSETQ. This sequence was found in an adult in good health. The sequencing used peripheral blood, collected on day 0 of AZD1222 vaccination. V and J are TRBV5-1 and TRBJ1-2; TRBD1 aligns across 10 bases. The CDR3 is CASSPGTGDGYTF. As DNA, the CDR3 is TGCGCCAGCAGCCCAGGGACAGGGGATGGCTACACCTTC.